This TCR beta chain was found in a study of blood T cell repertoires in COVID-19. Across the study: Spain, Italy and the United States supplied samples that represented acute and convalescent COVID-19. The analysed material was cDNA or gDNA that came from T cells, B-cell-depleted T cells, or PBMCs.

Original handling: Reference gene primer amplification in the assay estimated nucleated cell counts. Clones were read by immunoSEQ multiplex PCR, and TCRdb kept only the in-frame ones, dropping some. V and J calls and clone size are given by that table; D and trimming were obtained from the DNA. The sample includes about 120,000 clones, 90% of them seen just once. Germline V gene lookup returns CDR1 SGHKS and CDR2 YYEKEE (reference sequence). The V end lost 0 bases, the J end lost 9 bases, and 13 bases lay between the germline ends. CDR3 size: 15 residues. Seattle patients were enrolled during active infection and followed longitudinally.

The origin of this receptor is a woman between 55 and 75 years old with COVID-19, enrolled during active disease. V gene TRBV5-5 combines with J gene TRBJ1-6; weak D call: TRBD1 (5 bases). Sequenced input: peripheral blood. CDR3 amino acids: CASSLATPRVSPLHF. The DNA of the CDR3 is TGTGCCAGCAGCTTGGCTACCCCCAGGGTTTCACCCCTCCACTTT.